The following is a T cell receptor delta chain sequence with its context. This clone was counted between two and nine times. Its cognate antigen has yet to be identified. No much larger clonotype is one base removed from it; base qualities were not supplied. V was cut back by 3 bases and J by 2 bases, leaving a gap of 19 bases between them. The cysteine opens and the phenylalanine closes a CDR3 of 17 amino acids. The read is trimmed to its CDR3 DNA, 51 bases read in frame from base 1. As encoded in the germline V gene, CDR1 is TSWWSYY while CDR2 is QGS. These data originate in a study of Vδ1+ human thymocytes listed by TCRdb under 2018. For the wider study: mRNA-level TRG and TRD CDR3 repertoires of highly purified Vdelta1+ thymocytes from young children were characterised as a data resource. The multiplex-based CDR3 amplicon strategy had previously been validated against 5'RACE-based CDR3 amplicon generation methods. On the study overall, not on this receptor specifically: Thymic TRG and TRD repertoires appeared highly polyclonal with Gaussian CDR3 length distributions, unlike oligoclonal peripheral blood repertoires. Even though sort purity was high, roughly 20% of thymic TRD sequences were Vdelta2 (and few were Vdelta3), which was not the case for the peripheral blood Vdelta1+ controls. Numerous TRG clonotypes were shared among donors (up to roughly 6.9x10^3), while TRD repertoires were essentially private (a maximum of roughly 120 shared). Donors did not cluster by age or sex, so the analyses were not stratified by age or sex. Because unexpected Vdelta2 sequences could lead to misinterpretation of bulk repertoire data, the authors recommended using highly purified populations and validating at the single-cell level.

RNA extraction was carried out with the RNeasy mini kit, and reverse transcription was then done using Superscript III. CDR3 amplicons were produced by multiplex PCR using pooled V-gene forward primers and a constant-region reverse primer with Illumina adaptor overhangs. After gel purification, the amplicons were indexed with Nextera index primers over approximately 8 extra PCR cycles and then purified using AMPure XP beads. Libraries were sequenced on an Illumina MiSeq with paired-end 250 bp reads, dual indexing and about 20% PhiX spike-in. In the paper's pipeline: Read quality was checked with FastQC, and TRG read pairs were merged using ea-utils fastq-join. IMGT/HighV-QUEST was used to annotate the sequences, only productive sequences with an unambiguous V-gene assignment were kept, and clonotypes were defined as sequences sharing an identical CDR3 sequence. VDJtools 1.1.1, tcR 2.2.3, Treemap and vegan Shannon diversity in R 3.4.4 were used for downstream analysis. TCRdb reprocessed the public data with the CATT caller; entries with the same nucleotide sequence were combined afterwards. The V and J calls follow TCRdb's processing rather than the paper's. Here the sample has tens of thousands of delta-chain clones; about 15% occur a single time. 0.3% to 0.45% of the sample lies in the top ten.

Thymic samples were depleted of alphabeta T cells, then CD3+ TCRVdelta1+ TCRVdelta2- thymocytes were FACS-sorted. A purity of roughly 97% to 99.6% was achieved for sorted Vdelta1+ thymocytes. Thymic specimens came from roughly eight paediatric patients undergoing corrective cardiac surgery, aged from roughly 5 days to 17 months. The thymic tissue was dispersed, and mononuclear cells were isolated using a Histopaque-1077 density gradient. Staining used anti-TCRVdelta1 clone TS8.2, anti-TCRVdelta2 clone B6, anti-CD3 clone HIT3a and anti-TCRalphabeta clone IP26 antibodies. This sequence was found in a girl under two years old who had congenital heart surgery. This chain joins TRDV1 to TRDJ1; D gene: possibly TRDD2, on 6 matching bases. The specimen was Vdelta1+ gamma-delta thymocytes from the thymus. What the cell subset or site label conveys for this sample: FACS-sorted CD3+ TCRalphabeta- TCRVdelta1+ TCRVdelta2- thymocytes. CDR3 region: CALGDRPTDGDTDKLIF. The sequenced DNA: TGTGCTCTTGGGGACCGTCCTACTGATGGAGATACCGATAAACTCATCTTT.